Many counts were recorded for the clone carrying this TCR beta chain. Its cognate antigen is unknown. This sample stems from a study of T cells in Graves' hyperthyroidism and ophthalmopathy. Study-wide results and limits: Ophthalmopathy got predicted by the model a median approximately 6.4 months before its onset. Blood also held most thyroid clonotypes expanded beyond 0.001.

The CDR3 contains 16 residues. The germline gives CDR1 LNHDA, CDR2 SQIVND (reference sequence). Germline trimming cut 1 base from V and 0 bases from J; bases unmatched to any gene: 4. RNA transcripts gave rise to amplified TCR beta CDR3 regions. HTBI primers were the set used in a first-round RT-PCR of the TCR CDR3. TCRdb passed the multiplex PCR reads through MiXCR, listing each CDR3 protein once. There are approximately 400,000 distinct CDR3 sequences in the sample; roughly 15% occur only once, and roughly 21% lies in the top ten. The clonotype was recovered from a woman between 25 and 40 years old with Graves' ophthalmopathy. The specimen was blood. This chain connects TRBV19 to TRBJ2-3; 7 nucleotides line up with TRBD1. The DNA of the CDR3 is TGTGCCAGTAGTATAGGACAGGGCCTTAGCACAGATACGCAGTATTTT. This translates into CASSIGQGLSTDTQYF.